This entry describes one T cell receptor (beta chain). This sequence may be a read error, since a much larger clone differs from it by one base. The CDR3 covers 15 residues. Germline values: CDR1 SGHRS, CDR2 YFSETQ. V was trimmed by 1 base and J by 0 bases, leaving 9 bases between them. Between roughly 20 and 31 mg of unsorted bulk tissue served as the source from which RNA and DNA were co-extracted. Each participant had primary liver carcinoma, and surgical resection was the treatment. These data come from a study of tumor-infiltrating lymphocytes in primary liver carcinoma. Synthesis of TCR beta cDNA was carried out from approximately 470 ng total RNA with a constant-region primer. ARM-PCR was slightly modified, and three nested multiplex PCR rounds with it gave rise to the TCR beta libraries. With TRBV1-TRBV30 forward primers and a C-beta reverse primer, the first two PCR rounds were run for roughly 10 cycles each. TCRdb independently ran MiXCR on the multiplex PCR reads; one entry per CDR3 protein. The data contain about 190,000 distinct CDR3 sequences, about 82% of them singletons.

The specimen sequenced was tumor tissue from primary liver carcinoma. This sequence was found in a middle-aged man with primary liver carcinoma and hepatitis B virus infection. The rearrangement links TRBV5-1 to TRBJ2-3; a possible D gene is TRBD2 (6 bases). The DNA of the CDR3 is TGCGCCAGCAGCTTGTGGACTACTAGCACAGATACGCAGTATTTT. This sequence encodes CASSLWTTSTDTQYF.